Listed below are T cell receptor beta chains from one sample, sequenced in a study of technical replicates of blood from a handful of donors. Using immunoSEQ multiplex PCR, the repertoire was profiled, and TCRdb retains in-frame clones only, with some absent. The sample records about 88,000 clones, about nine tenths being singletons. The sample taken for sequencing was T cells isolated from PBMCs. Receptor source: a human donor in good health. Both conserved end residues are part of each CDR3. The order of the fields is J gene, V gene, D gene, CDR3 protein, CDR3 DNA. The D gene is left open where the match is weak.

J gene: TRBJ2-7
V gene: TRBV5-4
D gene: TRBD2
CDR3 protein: CASSLGGLALEQYF
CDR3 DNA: TGTGCCAGCAGCTTGGGGGGACTAGCCCTCGAGCAGTACTTC

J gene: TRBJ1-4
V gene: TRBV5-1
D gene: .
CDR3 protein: CASSGRGASEKLFF
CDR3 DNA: TGCGCCAGCAGCGGAAGGGGCGCGAGTGAAAAACTGTTTTTT

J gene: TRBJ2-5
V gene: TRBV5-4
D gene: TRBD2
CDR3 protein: CASSTGRLAGAETQYF
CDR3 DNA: TGTGCCAGCAGCACTGGGAGATTAGCGGGAGCAGAGACCCAGTACTTC

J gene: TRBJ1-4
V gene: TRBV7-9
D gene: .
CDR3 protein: CASSWENRVGEKLFF
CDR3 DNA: TGTGCCAGCAGCTGGGAGAACAGGGTTGGGGAAAAACTGTTTTTT

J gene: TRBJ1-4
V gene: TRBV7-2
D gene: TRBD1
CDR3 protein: CASSLVRGRGEKLFF
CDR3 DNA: TGTGCCAGCAGCTTAGTTAGGGGGCGCGGAGAAAAACTGTTTTTT

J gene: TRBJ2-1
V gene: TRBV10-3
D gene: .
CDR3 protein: CAISESAASNEQFF
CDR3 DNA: TGTGCCATCAGTGAGTCAGCCGCCTCAAATGAGCAGTTCTTC

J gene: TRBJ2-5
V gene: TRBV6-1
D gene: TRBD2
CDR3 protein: CASRKSGSQETQYF
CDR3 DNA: TGTGCCAGCAGAAAAAGCGGGAGCCAAGAGACCCAGTACTTC

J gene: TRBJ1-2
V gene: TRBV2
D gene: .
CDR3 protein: CASSLIYGYTF
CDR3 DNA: TGTGCCAGCAGCCTTATCTATGGCTACACCTTC

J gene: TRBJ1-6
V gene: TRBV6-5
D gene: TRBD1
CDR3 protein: CASRPPGTDNSPLHF
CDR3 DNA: TGTGCCAGCAGGCCACCCGGGACAGATAATTCACCCCTCCACTTT

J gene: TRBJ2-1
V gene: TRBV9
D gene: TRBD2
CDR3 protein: CASSSLGTSVYNEQFF
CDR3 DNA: TGTGCCAGCAGCTCCCTCGGGACTAGCGTCTACAATGAGCAGTTCTTC

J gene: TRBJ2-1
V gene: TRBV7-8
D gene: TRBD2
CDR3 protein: CASLWAGGSNEQFF
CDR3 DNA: TGTGCCAGCCTCTGGGCGGGAGGTTCAAATGAGCAGTTCTTC

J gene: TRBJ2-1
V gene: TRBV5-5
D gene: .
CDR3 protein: CASSRGARVLSGNEQFF
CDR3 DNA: TGTGCCAGCAGCCGGGGGGCCAGGGTACTTTCGGGCAATGAGCAGTTCTTC